These 8 T cell receptor beta chains share one sample of origin, sequenced in a study of blood T cell repertoires in COVID-19. Repertoires were generated with immunoSEQ multiplex PCR, while TCRdb's copy carries only in-frame clones and drops some. The sample has approximately 300,000 clones; about 92% are singletons. Sequencing was performed on PBMCs or T cells enriched from blood (not recorded which). These TCRs come from a woman in her twenties or thirties who had recovered from COVID-19.

The rearrangement links TRBV28 to TRBJ1-4; no clear D gene. Germline CDR1 MDHEN, CDR2 SYDVKM. Between the trimmed V and J ends, which lost 4 bases and 7 bases, there was a span of 7 bases. This CDR3 is built from 12 residues. The chain's CDR3 is CASSSEGEKLFF. CDR3 nucleotide sequence: TGTGCCAGCAGTTCCGAGGGTGAAAAACTGTTTTTT.

J is TRBJ1-3 and V is TRBV4-3; D gene unclear. This CDR3 is built from 16 residues. From germline, CDR1 is LGHNA and CDR2 YSLEER. V shed 0 bases and J shed 3 bases, with 12 bases lying between them. In DNA form, the CDR3 reads TGCGCCAGCAGCCAAGATTCCCGGGGTTTTGGAAACACCATATATTTT. It is translated as CASSQDSRGFGNTIYF.

The V and J genes are TRBV2 and TRBJ2-7; the match to TRBD1 covers 7 bases. Germline assignment: CDR1 SNHLY and CDR2 FYNNEI. J was trimmed by 0 bases and V by 6 bases; bases with no gene match: 2. This CDR3 spans 13 amino acids. The CDR3 bases are TGTGCCAGCAGGGGACAGACCTCCTACGAGCAGTACTTC. This sequence encodes CASRGQTSYEQYF. The full variable domain, with the rest looked up from reference TRBV2 and TRBJ2-7, is EPEVTQTPSHQVTQMGQEVILRCVPISNHLYFYWYRQILGQKVEFLVSFYNNEISEKSEIFDDQFSVERPDGSNFTLKIRSTKLEDSAMYFCASRGQTSYEQYFGPGTRLTVT.

The count of this clone is one. This chain links TRBV7-2 with TRBJ2-1, with 10 bases identical to TRBD2. With 6 bases clipped from V and 6 bases from J, the junction kept 2 bases outside the gene matches. The CDR3 covers 13 residues. Germline values: CDR1 SGHTA, CDR2 FQGNSA. CDR3 amino acids: CASRASGSNEQFF. CDR3 bases: TGTGCCAGCAGGGCTAGCGGGAGCAATGAGCAGTTCTTC.

This clone appeared a single time. The identical CDR3 is also encoded by other nucleotide sequences in the sample. The chain links TRBV5-8 to TRBJ2-7; D gene unclear. CDR3 length: 12 residues. The V gene's germline CDR1 is SGHTS and CDR2 YDEGEE. V was trimmed by 1 base and J by 4 bases, leaving 6 bases between them. The CDR3 loop is CASSLRGYEQYF. The CDR3 DNA sequence: TGTGCCAGCAGCTTGAGAGGTTACGAGCAGTACTTC.

The chain is built from TRBV7-2 and TRBJ1-5; 7 bases align to TRBD1. Germline-derived CDR1 and CDR2 are SGHTA and FQGNSA. V trimming: 5 bases; J trimming: 6 bases; junction bases outside the gene matches: 10. The CDR3 is 15 residues long. In DNA, the CDR3 is TGTGCCAGCAGCCCCGGGGTGACAGGGACTCAGCCCCAGCATTTT. Encoded protein: CASSPGVTGTQPQHF.

The chain employs TRBV28 and TRBJ1-2, with D uncertain. The V end lost 3 bases, the J end lost 6 bases, and 17 bases lay between the germline ends. This CDR3 spans 15 amino acids. The germline V gene encodes CDR1 MDHEN and CDR2 SYDVKM. The CDR3 reads CASSFPRKRPHGYTF. The CDR3 nucleotides are TGTGCCAGCAGTTTCCCCCGAAAGCGGCCCCATGGCTACACCTTC.

This chain connects TRBV6-5 to TRBJ1-5; TRBD1 might be the D (6 bases). The germline V gene has CDR1 MNHEY and CDR2 SVGAGI. The V and J ends lost 6 bases and 4 bases respectively, with 7 bases between them. This CDR3 has 12 residues. Written as DNA, the CDR3 is TGTGCCAGCAGGAGGGGGAATCAGCCCCAGCATTTT. Its protein is CASRRGNQPQHF.